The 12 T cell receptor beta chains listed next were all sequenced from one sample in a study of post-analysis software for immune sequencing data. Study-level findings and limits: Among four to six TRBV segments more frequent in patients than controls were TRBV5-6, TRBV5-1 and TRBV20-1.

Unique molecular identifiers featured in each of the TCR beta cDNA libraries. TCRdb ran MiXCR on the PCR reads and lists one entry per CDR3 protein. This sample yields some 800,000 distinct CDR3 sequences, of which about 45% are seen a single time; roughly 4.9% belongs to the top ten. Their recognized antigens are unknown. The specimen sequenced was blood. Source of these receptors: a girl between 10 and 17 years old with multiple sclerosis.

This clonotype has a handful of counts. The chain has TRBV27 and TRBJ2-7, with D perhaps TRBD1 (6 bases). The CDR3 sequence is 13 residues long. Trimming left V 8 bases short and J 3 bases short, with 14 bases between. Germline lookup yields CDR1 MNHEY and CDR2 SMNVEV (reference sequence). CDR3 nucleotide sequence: TGTGCCAGCGGCTGGACAGTCGGCTACGAGCAGTACTTC. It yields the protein CASGWTVGYEQYF.

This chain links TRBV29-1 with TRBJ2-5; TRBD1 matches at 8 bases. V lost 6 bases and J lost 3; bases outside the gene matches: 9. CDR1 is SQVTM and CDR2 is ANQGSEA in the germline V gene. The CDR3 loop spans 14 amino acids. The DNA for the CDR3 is TGCAGCGTGTCCCAGGGGGCATCAAAAGAGACCCAGTACTTC. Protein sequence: CSVSQGASKETQYF.

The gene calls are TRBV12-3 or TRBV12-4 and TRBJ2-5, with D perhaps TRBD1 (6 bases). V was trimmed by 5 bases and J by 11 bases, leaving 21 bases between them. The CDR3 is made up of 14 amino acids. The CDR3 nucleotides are TGTGCCAGCAGTAATCTCTCAGGGGTCAGGACTCAGTACTTC. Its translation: CASSNLSGVRTQYF.

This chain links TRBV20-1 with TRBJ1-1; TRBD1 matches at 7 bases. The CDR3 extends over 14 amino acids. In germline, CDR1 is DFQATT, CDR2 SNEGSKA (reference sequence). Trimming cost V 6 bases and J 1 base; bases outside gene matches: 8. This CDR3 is CSASGGQWNTEAFF. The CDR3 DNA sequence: TGCAGTGCCAGTGGGGGACAGTGGAACACTGAAGCTTTCTTT.

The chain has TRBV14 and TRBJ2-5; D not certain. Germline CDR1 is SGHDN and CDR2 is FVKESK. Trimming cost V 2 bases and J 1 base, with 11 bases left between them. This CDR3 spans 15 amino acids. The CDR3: CASSQRITFQETQYF. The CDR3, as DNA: TGTGCCAGCAGCCAACGTATAACTTTCCAAGAGACCCAGTACTTC.

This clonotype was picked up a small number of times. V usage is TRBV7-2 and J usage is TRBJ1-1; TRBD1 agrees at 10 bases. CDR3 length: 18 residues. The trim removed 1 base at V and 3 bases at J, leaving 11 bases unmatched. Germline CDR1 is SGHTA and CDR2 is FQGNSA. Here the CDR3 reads CASSLGWGQGPLDTEAFF. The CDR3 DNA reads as TGTGCCAGCAGCTTAGGGTGGGGACAGGGGCCTTTAGACACTGAAGCTTTCTTT.

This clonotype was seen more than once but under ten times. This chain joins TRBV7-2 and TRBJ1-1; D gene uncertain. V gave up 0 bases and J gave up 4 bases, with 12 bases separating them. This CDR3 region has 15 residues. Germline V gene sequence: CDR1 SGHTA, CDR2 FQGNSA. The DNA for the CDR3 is TGTGCCAGCAGCTTAGCGCCCTCCCGGGGCACTGAAGCTTTCTTT. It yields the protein CASSLAPSRGTEAFF.

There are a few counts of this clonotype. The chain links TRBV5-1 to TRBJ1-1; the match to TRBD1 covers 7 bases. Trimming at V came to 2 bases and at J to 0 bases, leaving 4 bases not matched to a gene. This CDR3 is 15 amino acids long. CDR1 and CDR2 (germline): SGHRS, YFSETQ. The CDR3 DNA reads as TGCGCCAGCAGCTTAAGTACAGGGGTGAACACTGAAGCTTTCTTT. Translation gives CASSLSTGVNTEAFF.

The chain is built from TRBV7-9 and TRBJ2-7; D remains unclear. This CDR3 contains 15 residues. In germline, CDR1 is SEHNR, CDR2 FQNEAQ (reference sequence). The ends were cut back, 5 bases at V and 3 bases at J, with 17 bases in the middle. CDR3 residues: CASSPLSTTHYEQYF. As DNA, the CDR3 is TGTGCCAGCAGCCCTCTTTCGACAACCCACTACGAGCAGTACTTC.

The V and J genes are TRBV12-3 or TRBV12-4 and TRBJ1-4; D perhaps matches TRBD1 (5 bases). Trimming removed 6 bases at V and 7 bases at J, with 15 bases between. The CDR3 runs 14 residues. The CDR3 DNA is TGTGCCAGCAGCCCAGTGAGGGGTGGTGAAAAACTGTTTTTT. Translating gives CASSPVRGGEKLFF.

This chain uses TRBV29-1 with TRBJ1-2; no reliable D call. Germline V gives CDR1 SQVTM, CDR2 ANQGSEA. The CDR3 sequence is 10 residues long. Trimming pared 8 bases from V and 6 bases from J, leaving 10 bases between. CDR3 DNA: TGCAGCATAAGGACGGATGGCTACACCTTC. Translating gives CSIRTDGYTF.

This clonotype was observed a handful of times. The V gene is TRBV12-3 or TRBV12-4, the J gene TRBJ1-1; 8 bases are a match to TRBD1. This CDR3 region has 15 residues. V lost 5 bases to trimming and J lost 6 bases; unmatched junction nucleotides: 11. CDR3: CASSLGGQAMAEAFF. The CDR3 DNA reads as TGTGCCAGCAGTCTGGGGGGACAGGCGATGGCTGAAGCTTTCTTT.